This T cell receptor (beta chain) was sequenced for a study of blood T cell repertoires in COVID-19 (dated by TCRdb to the early 2020s). The study in broad terms: Samples from collaborators originated in the United States, Italy and Spain and spanned both the acute and convalescent phases of COVID-19. The prospective study material was composed of cDNA or gDNA derived from T cells, B-cell-depleted T cells, or PBMCs. Subjects who had been exposed to COVID-19, were actively infected with it, or had recovered from it provided the deeply sampled blood TCRbeta repertoires that made up the dataset. A freely available public database, intended as a resource for researchers studying the immune response to SARS-CoV-2, is where the repertoires were released. Samples were obtained from the ongoing ImmuneRACE study (first 160 participants) and from over 1,000 subjects provided by 6 global collaborators. Sample metadata almost always included a de-identified subject ID, COVID-19 status, age in years and sex. HLA class I and class II types, where available, came from metadata supplied by the sample provider rather than from assay-based typing. What the work shows at the level of the full study, not this receptor alone: The quantity of clinical and demographic metadata differed by source and by participant and was supplied without curation.

The cysteine opens and the phenylalanine closes a CDR3 of 13 amino acids. The sequence is cut down to CDR3 DNA, 39 bases in frame from base 1. Relative to germline, V is 6 bases shorter and J is 3 bases shorter, with 10 bases between their ends. Via the germline V gene, CDR1 is KGHSH and CDR2 LQKENI. Notes on this clone: Its antigen target is currently unknown. One base away there is no much larger clone; base qualities are not given.

TCRbeta CDR3 regions were amplified from genomic DNA using the immunoSEQ Assay, a bias-controlled multiplex PCR. As for the original processing: Within the assay, amplification of reference gene primers was used to estimate how many nucleated cells each sample contained. To quantify the absolute abundance of each unique TCRbeta CDR3 rearrangement, sequence reads were collapsed and filtered. For each sample, productive Simpson clonality was calculated as the square root of Simpson's diversity index over productive rearrangements. The table comes from immuneACCESS by way of TCRdb, which keeps in-frame sequences with V and J called. Part of the clones is missing from these tables; in studies checked, under half for an unresolved V gene and the rest for unknown reasons. Clonal size and the V and J genes are those of that table, whereas D and trimming came from the DNA. The sample table shows 190,000 or so clones, and about four fifths are seen once. The ten biggest clones cover less than 3.5% of the sample.

Each collaborating institution followed its own protocols to collect whole blood in K2EDTA tubes. For TCRbeta analysis, collaborators shipped samples in one of three forms: frozen whole blood, isolated PBMCs, or DNA extracted from either of those sample types. Recombination connected TRBV18 to TRBJ2-3; a tentative D match to TRBD2 spans 5 bases. Sequencing was carried out using peripheral blood. The sequence derives from a middle-aged man with active or convalescent COVID-19. The CDR3: CASSTGETDTQYF. The DNA sequence is as follows: TGTGCCAGCTCGACCGGGGAGACAGATACGCAGTATTTT.